This T cell receptor (beta chain) stems from a study of neurological immune-mediated disorders. Whole-study results and caveats: HTLV-1-associated myelopathy had the most TCR clonal expansion, whereas multiple sclerosis had the least (lower than in healthy controls). One cluster of related CDR3 sequences contained, by phylogenetic grouping, the repertoires of 18 of 34 multiple sclerosis patients and formed a possible signature.

The cDNA came from 5'RACE, which used 10-nucleotide random UMIs. TCRdb re-called the 5' RACE reads through MiXCR, storing one row per CDR3 protein. The table records about 66,000 distinct CDR3 sequences, 4.5% to 5.5% of them present only once. This clonotype was counted ten times or more. Its cognate antigen is unknown. This CDR3 comprises 16 residues. Looked up from germline, CDR1 is SGHTA and CDR2 is FQGTGA. J was trimmed by 2 bases and V by 2 bases; bases with no gene match: 5. The sample comprised PBMCs. This chain joins TRBV7-3 and TRBJ2-4; TRBD1 matches 8 bases. This TCR was sampled from a young man with multiple sclerosis. The chain's CDR3 is CASSLRAGGTKNIQYF. CDR3 in DNA: TGTGCCAGCAGCTTACGTGCAGGGGGCACCAAAAACATTCAGTACTTC. The complete variable domain, with remaining parts taken from reference TRBV7-3 and TRBJ2-4, reads GAGVSQTPSNKVTEKGKYVELRCDPISGHTALYWYRQSLGQGPEFLIYFQGTGAADDSGLPNDRFFAVRPEGSVSTLKIQRTERGDSAVYLCASSLRAGGTKNIQYFGAGTRLSVL.